This T cell receptor (beta chain) was sequenced in a study of Ad26.COV2.S vaccination and SARS-CoV-2 variants. Study results and limitations: Vaccine and placebo recipients had comparable breadth of non-spike TCRs. People given the vaccine had a wider spike-specific TCR breadth than placebo recipients did. There was reportedly substantial breadth in spike-specific CD8+ and CD4+ T cell responses after vaccination.

About this clone: Its target is not known.

Profiling relied on immunoSEQ multiplex PCR, and the TCRdb table lists in-frame clones only, not all of them. The table includes roughly 380,000 clones, 92% detected once. After removal of 8 bases from V and 6 bases from J, the junction contained 5 bases not matched to a gene. This CDR3 is 12 amino acids long. Germline lookup yields CDR1 SEHNR and CDR2 FQNEAQ (reference sequence). The sample was peripheral blood, taken after recovery from COVID-19. The chain joins TRBV7-9 to TRBJ1-2; 8 bases align to TRBD1. The source is a human donor who had recovered from COVID-19. CDR3 protein: CASPDRGDGYTF. The DNA for the CDR3 is TGTGCCAGCCCCGACAGGGGCGATGGCTACACCTTC. Looking up the rest from reference TRBV7-9 and TRBJ1-2 gives the full variable domain: DTGVSQNPRHKITKRGQNVTFRCDPISEHNRLYWYRQTLGQGPEFLTYFQNEAQLEKSRLLSDRFSAERPKGSFSTLEIQRTEQGDSAMYLCASPDRGDGYTFGSGTRLTVV.